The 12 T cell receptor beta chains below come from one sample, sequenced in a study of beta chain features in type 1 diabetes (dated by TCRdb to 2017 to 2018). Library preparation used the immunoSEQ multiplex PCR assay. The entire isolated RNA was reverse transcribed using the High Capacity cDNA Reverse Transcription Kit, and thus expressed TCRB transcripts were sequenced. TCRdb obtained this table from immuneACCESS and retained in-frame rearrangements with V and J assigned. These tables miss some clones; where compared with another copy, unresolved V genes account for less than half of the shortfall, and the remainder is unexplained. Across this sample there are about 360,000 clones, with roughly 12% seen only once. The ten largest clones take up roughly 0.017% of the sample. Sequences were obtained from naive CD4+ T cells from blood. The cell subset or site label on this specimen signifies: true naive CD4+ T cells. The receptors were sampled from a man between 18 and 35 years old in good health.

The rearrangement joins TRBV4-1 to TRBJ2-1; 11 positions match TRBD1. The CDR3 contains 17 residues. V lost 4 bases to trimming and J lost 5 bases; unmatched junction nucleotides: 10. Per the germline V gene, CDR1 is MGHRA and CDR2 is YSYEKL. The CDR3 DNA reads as TGCGCCAGCAGCCCCGCAATAGGGACAGGGGGTAACAATGAGCAGTTCTTC. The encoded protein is CASSPAIGTGGNNEQFF.

CDR3 DNA sequence: TGTGCCAGTAGTAGGACTAGCCTCGAGACCCAGTACTTC. It encodes CASSRTSLETQYF. The rearrangement joins TRBV19 to TRBJ2-5, with 8 bases lining up with TRBD2. There are 13 residues in the CDR3. Unmatched junction bases numbered 3, after V lost 4 bases and J lost 5 bases. The germline V gene encodes CDR1 LNHDA and CDR2 SQIVND (reference sequence).

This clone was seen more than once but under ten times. CDR3 DNA: TGCAGCGTGGGGACAGGGATCTCGGGGGAGCAGTACTTC. Amino acid sequence: CSVGTGISGEQYF. The rearrangement links TRBV29-1 to TRBJ2-7; 9 bases line up with TRBD1. The CDR3 is made up of 13 amino acids. Germline values: CDR1 SQVTM, CDR2 ANQGSEA. With V trimmed by 6 bases and J by 7 bases, 10 bases remained unmatched.

This CDR3 is CAISEQANEQFF. Here the CDR3 DNA reads TGTGCCATCAGTGAACAGGCTAATGAGCAGTTCTTC. The rearrangement joins TRBV10-3 to TRBJ2-1, with D possibly being TRBD1 (5 bases). The V gene lost 3 bases and the J gene lost 7 bases, with 7 bases spanning the gap. The CDR3 is 12 amino acids. CDR1 ENHRY and CDR2 SYGVKD come from the germline V gene.

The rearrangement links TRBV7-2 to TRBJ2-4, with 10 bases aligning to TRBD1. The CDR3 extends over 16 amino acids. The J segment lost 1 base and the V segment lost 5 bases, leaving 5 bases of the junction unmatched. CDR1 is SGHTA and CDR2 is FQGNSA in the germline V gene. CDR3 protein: CASSLGQGTAKNIQYF. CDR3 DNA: TGTGCCAGCAGCCTGGGACAGGGGACTGCCAAAAACATTCAGTACTTC.

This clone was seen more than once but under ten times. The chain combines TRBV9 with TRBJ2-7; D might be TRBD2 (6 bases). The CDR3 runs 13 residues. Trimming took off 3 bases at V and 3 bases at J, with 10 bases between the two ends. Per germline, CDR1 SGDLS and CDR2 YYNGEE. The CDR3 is CASSAKGGYEQYF. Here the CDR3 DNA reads TGTGCCAGCAGCGCCAAGGGAGGCTACGAGCAGTACTTC.

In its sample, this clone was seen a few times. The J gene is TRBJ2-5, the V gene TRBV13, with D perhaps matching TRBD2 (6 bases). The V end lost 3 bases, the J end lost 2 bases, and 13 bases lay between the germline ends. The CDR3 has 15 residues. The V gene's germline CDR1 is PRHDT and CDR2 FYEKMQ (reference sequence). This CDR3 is CASSFPRGGQETQYF. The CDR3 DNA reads TGTGCCAGCAGCTTCCCTCGGGGAGGACAAGAGACCCAGTACTTC.

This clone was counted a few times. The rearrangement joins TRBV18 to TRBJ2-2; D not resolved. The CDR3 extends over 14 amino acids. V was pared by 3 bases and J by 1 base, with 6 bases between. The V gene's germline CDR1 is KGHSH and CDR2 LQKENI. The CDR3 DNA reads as TGTGCCAGCTCACCCCCGGGGAACACCGGGGAGCTGTTTTTT. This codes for CASSPPGNTGELFF.

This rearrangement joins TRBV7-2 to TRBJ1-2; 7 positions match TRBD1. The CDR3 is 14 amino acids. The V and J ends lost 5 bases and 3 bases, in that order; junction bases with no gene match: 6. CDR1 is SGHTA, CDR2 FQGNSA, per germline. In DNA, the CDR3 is TGTGCCAGCAGCGGCCGGACAGGCGACTATGGCTACACCTTC. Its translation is CASSGRTGDYGYTF.

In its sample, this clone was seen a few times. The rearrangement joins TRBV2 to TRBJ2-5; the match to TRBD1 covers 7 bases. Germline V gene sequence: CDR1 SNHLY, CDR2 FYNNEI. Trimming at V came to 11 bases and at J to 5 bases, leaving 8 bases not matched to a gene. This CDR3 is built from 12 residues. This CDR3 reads CAGQQGTETQYF. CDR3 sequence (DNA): TGTGCCGGCCAACAGGGGACCGAGACCCAGTACTTC.

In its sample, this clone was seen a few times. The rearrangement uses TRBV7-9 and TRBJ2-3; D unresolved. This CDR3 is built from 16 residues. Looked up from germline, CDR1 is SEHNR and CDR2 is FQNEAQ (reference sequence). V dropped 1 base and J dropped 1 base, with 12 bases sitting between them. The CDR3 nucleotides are TGTGCCAGCAGCTTAGGAGGATCTATGGGCACAGATACGCAGTATTTT. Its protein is CASSLGGSMGTDTQYF.

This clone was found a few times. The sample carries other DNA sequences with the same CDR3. CDR3: CASSLVGQPQHF. The CDR3 coding sequence is TGTGCCAGCAGTTTGGTCGGTCAGCCCCAGCATTTT. This chain joins TRBV28 and TRBJ1-5; D is uncertain. The CDR3 is 12 residues long. The ends were cut back, 3 bases at V and 6 bases at J, with 6 bases in the middle. Germline-derived CDR1 and CDR2 are MDHEN and SYDVKM.